The source of this TCR beta chain is a study of blood T cell repertoires in COVID-19. Libraries were prepared by immunoSEQ multiplex PCR; TCRdb keeps only in-frame clonotypes and omits some of them. This repertoire shows roughly 150,000 clones, roughly 90% found once; its top ten account for approximately 2.4%. This clone was found a few times. Germline V gene data show CDR1 as SGHVS and CDR2 as FQNEAQ. The CDR3 length is 13 residues. Trimming shortened V by 6 bases and J by 8 bases, and 14 bases separated the two germline ends. This sequence was found in a man between 18 and 29 years old with acute or convalescent COVID-19. The V gene is TRBV7-8, the J gene TRBJ2-1, with D unclear. Sequencing was performed on peripheral blood. The CDR3 region has the DNA TGTGCCAGCAGGCTACTCCTGGGCGATGAGCAGTTCTTC. Its protein is CASRLLLGDEQFF. The complete variable domain, with remaining parts taken from reference TRBV7-8 and TRBJ2-1, reads GAGVSQSPRYKVAKRGQDVALRCDPISGHVSLFWYQQALGQGPEFLTYFQNEAQLDKSGLPSDRFFAERPEGSVSTLKIQRTQQEDSAVYLCASRLLLGDEQFFGPGTRLTVL.